This T cell receptor (beta chain) was found in a study of beta chain features in type 1 diabetes. Study findings and constraints: Insertion counts at VDJ junctions were lower in type 1 diabetes patients, who also showed more deletions there. There was a moderate but significant shortening of TCRB CDR3s in all four CD4+ subsets of Type 1 diabetes patients. The naive, central memory and Treg TCRB repertoires showed an apparent similarity that was greater among patients than among healthy donors.

With respect to this clone: Its target is not known.

Over 95% purity was reached by all sorted populations. Of the isolated RNA, all was reverse transcribed, and so the sequenced material was expressed TCRB transcripts. Sequencing used immunoSEQ multiplex PCR; TCRdb keeps in-frame clones, though not all of them. The data show roughly 370,000 clones, around 14% seen once. There are 15 residues in the CDR3. Trimming stripped 4 bases from V and 4 bases from J, with 15 bases between. Germline V gives CDR1 SGHTA, CDR2 FQGNSA. The TCR originated in a man in his thirties or forties in good health. The sequenced material came from naive CD4+ T cells from blood. The gene calls are TRBV7-2 and TRBJ2-3; D is perhaps TRBD2 (7 bases). In DNA form, the CDR3 reads TGTGCCAGCAGCTCCAATGGGGGGGCCGCAGATACGCAGTATTTT. Translated: CASSSNGGAADTQYF.